The 26 T cell receptor beta chains below all came from one sample that was sequenced in a study of blood T cell repertoires in COVID-19. Sequencing used immunoSEQ multiplex PCR; TCRdb keeps in-frame clones, though not all of them. The sample consists of approximately 180,000 clones, roughly 79% of them appearing once. Sequencing was done on a sample of peripheral blood. The receptors were sampled from a woman of 80 years or more with COVID-19, enrolled during active disease.

The gene calls are TRBV7-9 and TRBJ1-3; TRBD1 aligns across 9 bases. CDR3 size: 14 residues. The germline V gene encodes CDR1 SEHNR and CDR2 FQNEAQ (reference sequence). V shed 4 bases, J shed 8 bases, and the junction held 6 bases outside the gene matches. The CDR3 nucleotides read TGTGCCAGCAGCTCCTGGGACAGGGCCGACACCATATATTTT. Its translation: CASSSWDRADTIYF.

In this sample, this clone turned up once. The V call is TRBV4-2, the J call TRBJ1-2; 9 bases are shared with TRBD1. CDR3 size: 14 residues. The V gene end was trimmed by 1 base and the J gene end by 5 bases; junction bases not matched to a gene: 2. The germline V gene has CDR1 LGHNA and CDR2 YNFKEQ. The CDR3 DNA follows: TGTGCCAGCAGCCAAGCTGACAGGGGGTATGGCTACACCTTC. This encodes CASSQADRGYGYTF.

This clone has just one count. V gene TRBV6-5 combines with J gene TRBJ1-2; D is unclear. Germline V gene data show CDR1 as MNHEY and CDR2 as SVGAGI. This CDR3 has 12 residues. V gave up 6 bases and J gave up 7 bases, with 12 bases separating them. The CDR3 sequence is CASSLATAGYTF. DNA for the CDR3: TGTGCCAGCAGCTTAGCGACGGCTGGCTACACCTTC.

This clone was seen a few times. This chain connects TRBV10-3 to TRBJ2-1, with 11 bases fitting TRBD2. The CDR3 has 18 amino acids. The germline gives CDR1 ENHRY, CDR2 SYGVKD. After removal of 5 bases from V and 0 bases from J, the junction contained 9 bases not matched to a gene. CDR3 DNA: TGTGCCATCAGTAGAGATCTAGCGGGGGGAAGCTCCTACAATGAGCAGTTCTTC. Translating gives CAISRDLAGGSSYNEQFF.

This clone was seen a few times. The gene calls are TRBV4-3 and TRBJ1-1, with a possible D match to TRBD1 (6 bases). The V and J ends lost 2 bases and 2 bases respectively, with 9 bases between them. Germline CDR1 reads LGHNA; CDR2 reads YSLEER. CDR3 length: 14 residues. CDR3 residues: CASSQQGYNTEAFF. DNA for the CDR3: TGCGCCAGCAGCCAACAGGGGTACAACACTGAAGCTTTCTTT.

The chain links TRBV11-3 to TRBJ2-1; 8 positions match TRBD2. The length of the CDR3 is 14 residues. Germline CDR1 and CDR2: SGHNT and YENEEA. V lost 0 bases to trimming and J lost 13 bases; unmatched junction nucleotides: 8. This chain's CDR3 is CASSLELSGARQFF. CDR3 bases: TGTGCCAGCAGCTTAGAACTTAGCGGGGCCCGCCAGTTCTTC.

This clone was detected a few times. The chain combines TRBV2 with TRBJ2-5; the D gene is possibly TRBD2 (7 bases). The V end was cut by 6 bases, the J end by 3 bases, with 14 bases between. The CDR3 sequence is 14 residues long. CDR1 SNHLY and CDR2 FYNNEI come from the germline V gene. CDR3: CASSEQGGEETQYF. The CDR3 DNA reads TGTGCCAGCAGCGAACAGGGAGGGGAAGAGACCCAGTACTTC.

This clone was observed a few times. The genes are TRBV5-5 and TRBJ1-1; perhaps TRBD1 as D (6 bases). Per germline, CDR1 SGHKS and CDR2 YYEKEE (reference sequence). This CDR3 is 12 amino acids long. V was trimmed by 2 bases and J by 5 bases, leaving 7 bases between them. DNA for the CDR3: TGTGCCAGCAGCTTCAGGGGAACTGAAGCTTTCTTT. It encodes CASSFRGTEAFF.

The chain carries TRBV20-1 and TRBJ2-7; D call uncertain. Germline lookup yields CDR1 DFQATT and CDR2 SNEGSKA (reference sequence). V was cut by 4 bases and J by 9 bases, with 10 bases left in between. The CDR3 sequence is 10 residues long. The CDR3 nucleotides read TGCAGTGCTATTCGCGCGGCGCAGTACTTC. Translating it yields CSAIRAAQYF.

The table lists this clone with a few counts. CDR3 bases: TGTGCCAGCAGCCCTCGACAGGGAAGCACAGATACGCAGTATTTT. It yields the protein CASSPRQGSTDTQYF. The chain recombines TRBV11-1 with TRBJ2-3; TRBD1 matches at 7 bases. With V trimmed by 5 bases and J by 0 bases, 5 bases remained unmatched. The CDR3 totals 15 residues. In germline, CDR1 is SGHAT, CDR2 FQDESV (reference sequence).

The chain joins TRBV7-2 to TRBJ2-3; TRBD2 matches 13 bases. CDR3 size: 17 residues. V trimming: 4 bases; J trimming: 0 bases; junction bases outside the gene matches: 4. The V gene's germline CDR1 is SGHTA and CDR2 FQGNSA. CDR3 coding DNA: TGTGCCAGCAGCTCTGGACTAGCGGGGGCCAGCACAGATACGCAGTATTTT. Translation gives CASSSGLAGASTDTQYF.

The chain combines TRBV4-3 with TRBJ1-1; D possibly corresponds to TRBD1 (5 bases). Germline CDR1 reads LGHNA; CDR2 reads YSLEER. V was clipped by 0 bases and J by 6 bases, with 17 bases between them. The CDR3 extends over 16 amino acids. The CDR3 coding sequence is TGCGCCAGCAGCCAAGACGGTGGGGCGCTCAGCCCTGAAGCTTTCTTT. This sequence encodes CASSQDGGALSPEAFF.

This clone is a singleton in its sample. The chain uses TRBV10-3 and TRBJ2-1; D not resolved. This CDR3 contains 16 residues. Germline CDR1 is ENHRY and CDR2 is SYGVKD. Trimming cost V 0 bases and J 3 bases, with 12 bases left between them. The CDR3: CAISESYVQLYNEQFF. CDR3 in DNA: TGTGCCATCAGTGAGTCGTATGTACAGCTCTACAATGAGCAGTTCTTC.

This clone has only a few counts. V gene TRBV4-1 combines with J gene TRBJ1-2; D ambiguous. Trimming pared 4 bases from V and 9 bases from J, leaving 27 bases between. Germline CDR1 reads MGHRA; CDR2 reads YSYEKL. The CDR3 is 17 amino acids. CDR3 sequence reads: CASSPYENRTYLVSYTF. In DNA, the CDR3 is TGCGCCAGCAGCCCCTACGAAAATCGGACTTATCTGGTTAGCTACACCTTC.

This clone was observed a single time. The V call is TRBV2, the J call TRBJ1-3; a weak D match, TRBD1 (6 bases). This CDR3 region has 13 residues. Trimming left V 9 bases short and J 2 bases short, with 11 bases between. Germline V gene lookup returns CDR1 SNHLY and CDR2 FYNNEI. DNA for the CDR3: TGTGCCAGTTACCGGGACACTGGAAACACCATATATTTT. It translates to CASYRDTGNTIYF.

The rearrangement uses TRBV6-5 and TRBJ2-7, with a tentative D call TRBD1 (6 bases). Germline V gives CDR1 MNHEY, CDR2 SVGAGI. The CDR3 loop spans 14 amino acids. Trimming took 2 bases from V and 2 from J, leaving 10 bases between them. The CDR3 DNA is TGTGCCAGCAGTTACGATTGGGGGCCCTACGAGCAGTACTTC. This translates into CASSYDWGPYEQYF.

The J gene is TRBJ2-1, the V gene TRBV7-2; TRBD1 agrees at 7 bases. Germline CDR1 SGHTA, CDR2 FQGNSA. CDR3 length: 15 amino acids. Losses at the gene ends were 5 bases for V and 6 bases for J; bases not matched to a gene: 10. This chain's CDR3 is CASSPWTGTANEQFF. CDR3 DNA: TGTGCCAGCAGCCCGTGGACAGGAACGGCCAATGAGCAGTTCTTC.

This chain links TRBV24-1 with TRBJ2-7; D unclear. Trimming cost V 5 bases and J 0 bases, with 4 bases left between them. Germline loops: CDR1 KGHDR, CDR2 SFDVKD. This CDR3 is built from 12 residues. The CDR3 DNA reads TGTGCCACCAGTGGGAGCTCCTACGAGCAGTACTTC. This encodes CATSGSSYEQYF.

The rearrangement links TRBV4-3 to TRBJ1-1; unclear D gene. The V end lost 1 base, the J end lost 4 bases, and 19 bases lay between the germline ends. Germline V gene sequence: CDR1 LGHNA, CDR2 YSLEER. This CDR3 contains 17 residues. The CDR3 DNA is TGCGCCAGCAGCCAAGGGACCCTAGGACGGCGGGGCACTGAAGCTTTCTTT. Translating gives CASSQGTLGRRGTEAFF.

The chain carries TRBV5-1 and TRBJ2-4; 7 bases fit TRBD1. J gave up 1 base and V 0 bases, and 1 base lay outside the gene matches. The CDR3 extends over 15 amino acids. CDR1 and CDR2 (germline): SGHRS, YFSETQ. CDR3 sequence (DNA): TGCGCCAGCAGCTTGGAACAGGGGGCCAAAAACATTCAGTACTTC. Its translation: CASSLEQGAKNIQYF.

This clone showed up just a few times. The chain links TRBV6-5 to TRBJ2-2, with D possibly being TRBD1 (6 bases). Germline V gene sequence: CDR1 MNHEY, CDR2 SVGAGI. Trimming stripped 4 bases from V and 0 bases from J, with 9 bases between. This CDR3 spans 15 amino acids. DNA for the CDR3: TGTGCCAGCAGTTGGACAGCCCCGAACACCGGGGAGCTGTTTTTT. This sequence encodes CASSWTAPNTGELFF.

The gene calls are TRBV4-1 and TRBJ2-2; D is possibly TRBD2 (6 bases). Germline CDR1 is MGHRA and CDR2 is YSYEKL. The CDR3 has 14 residues. Deletions cut 3 bases from V and 1 base from J, with 6 bases between. The chain's CDR3 is CASSHSGNTGELFF. The CDR3 nucleotides read TGCGCCAGCAGCCATAGCGGGAACACCGGGGAGCTGTTTTTT.

This clone has just a few counts. The rearrangement uses TRBV5-4 and TRBJ2-3; D remains unclear. Per germline, CDR1 SGHNT and CDR2 YYREEE (reference sequence). Trimming removed 2 bases from V and 2 bases from J, with 9 bases in between. The CDR3 is 14 residues long. For the CDR3, the DNA is TGTGCCAGCAGCTTTTCTAGTTCCACAGATACGCAGTATTTT. As protein: CASSFSSSTDTQYF.

This chain joins TRBV7-6 and TRBJ1-1; the match to TRBD1 covers 9 bases. With V trimmed by 4 bases and J by 5 bases, 14 bases remained unmatched. The V gene's germline CDR1 is SGHVS and CDR2 FNYEAQ. CDR3 length: 17 amino acids. The CDR3 bases are TGTGCCAGCAGCTCGCTAGGGTCGACAGGGGGAGAGACTGAAGCTTTCTTT. Amino acids: CASSSLGSTGGETEAFF.

The CDR3 DNA sequence: TGTGCCAGCAGTGCGTGGGGCCGCTATGGCTACACCTTC. Protein sequence: CASSAWGRYGYTF. The V and J genes are TRBV2 and TRBJ1-2, with D maybe TRBD1 (5 bases). This CDR3 region has 13 residues. Between the trimmed V and J ends, which lost 4 bases and 4 bases, there was a span of 10 bases. Germline V lookup: CDR1 SNHLY, CDR2 FYNNEI.

This clone turned up a few times. The rearrangement uses TRBV10-3 and TRBJ2-1; 7 nucleotides match TRBD2. The trim removed 2 bases at V and 6 bases at J, leaving 7 bases unmatched. This CDR3 has 15 amino acids. CDR1 and CDR2 (germline): ENHRY, SYGVKD. Here the CDR3 DNA reads TGTGCCATCAGTGAGCCCGGAATAGCGGGCAATGAGCAGTTCTTC. Protein product: CAISEPGIAGNEQFF.